This TCR beta chain was sequenced during a study of Ad26.COV2.S vaccination and SARS-CoV-2 variants. Assay: immunoSEQ multiplex PCR; the TCRdb copy retains only in-frame clones and omits some. The sample shows around 450,000 clones, 85% to 90% of them seen only once. Treatment specified: around 19 received Ad26.COV2.S at low or high dose, single or two shots; about 5 received placebo; per-sample allocation not given. Following the first vaccine or placebo injection, samples were taken on day 63. The TCR comes from a person aged 18 to 59 who received the Ad26.COV2.S COVID-19 vaccine or a placebo. Sequenced material: peripheral blood, taken in a trial of Ad26.COV2.S vaccine versus placebo.

In DNA form, the CDR3 reads TGTGCCATCAGGAGGGACTCCACCGGGGAGCTGTTTTTT. It is translated as CAIRRDSTGELFF. This chain uses TRBV10-3 with TRBJ2-2; possibly TRBD2 for D (6 bases). This CDR3 is 13 amino acids long. Trimming took 6 bases from V and 4 from J, leaving 9 bases between them. Germline V gives CDR1 ENHRY, CDR2 SYGVKD.